The 26 T cell receptor beta chains below come from one sample, sequenced in a study of early T cells in non-severe SARS-CoV-2 infection. TCRdb used MiXCR to reprocess the 5' RACE reads, holding one entry per CDR3 protein. The table records some 40,000 distinct CDR3 sequences, roughly 6.6% of them present only once. Sequencing was performed on whole blood, taken at baseline. The receptors here all came from an adult who was a healthcare worker with PCR-confirmed SARS-CoV-2 infection or an uninfected control (not recorded which).

The chain combines TRBV20-1 with TRBJ2-4; the match to TRBD2 covers 15 bases. Per the germline V gene, CDR1 is DFQATT and CDR2 is SNEGSKA (reference sequence). This CDR3 comprises 17 residues. J lost 0 bases, V lost 3 bases, and 3 bases had no gene match. The CDR3 region has the DNA TGCAGTGCTAGCGGGACTAGCGGGGGGATAGCCAAAAACATTCAGTACTTC. Its protein product is CSASGTSGGIAKNIQYF.

This rearrangement joins TRBV7-2 to TRBJ1-4, with D unclear. Germline V CDR1 and CDR2: SGHTA, FQGNSA. Trimming pared 3 bases from V and 7 bases from J, leaving 6 bases between. The CDR3 contains 12 residues. CDR3 in amino acids: CASSLSGEKLFF. DNA for the CDR3: TGTGCCAGCAGCTTGTCGGGTGAAAAACTGTTTTTT.

This clonotype was found a few times. J is TRBJ1-2 and V is TRBV6-5, with 7 positions matching TRBD1. Germline V CDR1 and CDR2: MNHEY, SVGAGI. This CDR3 spans 15 amino acids. V trimming: 7 bases; J trimming: 2 bases; junction bases outside the gene matches: 10. CDR3 DNA sequence: TGTGCCAGCACCCCTCAGGGGGGATCGAACTATGGCTACACCTTC. Protein sequence: CASTPQGGSNYGYTF.

The CDR3: CASTGPGRREQYF. CDR3 DNA sequence: TGTGCCAGTACGGGCCCAGGGCGAAGGGAGCAGTACTTC. The chain is built from TRBV19 and TRBJ2-7; possible D gene TRBD1, 5 bases. The V gene lost 7 bases and the J gene lost 7 bases, with 17 bases spanning the gap. This CDR3 has 13 amino acids. Germline assignment: CDR1 LNHDA and CDR2 SQIVND (reference sequence).

At least ten counts were recorded for this clonotype. The chain uses TRBV10-3 and TRBJ1-1; D not certain. The CDR3 loop spans 13 amino acids. CDR1 is ENHRY and CDR2 is SYGVKD in the germline V gene. V was trimmed by 3 bases and J by 6 bases, leaving 11 bases between them. In DNA form, the CDR3 reads TGTGCCATCAGTGAAATTTCGGAGTCTGAAGCTTTCTTT. It encodes CAISEISESEAFF.

This clonotype turned up a few times. The rearrangement uses TRBV2 and TRBJ2-1; D perhaps matches TRBD1 (5 bases). With 4 bases removed from V and 8 bases from J, the gap between germline ends came to 9 bases. The CDR3 consists of 12 residues. The germline V gene encodes CDR1 SNHLY and CDR2 FYNNEI. Here the CDR3 reads CASSARGYEQFF. As DNA, the CDR3 is TGTGCCAGCAGTGCTAGGGGCTATGAGCAGTTCTTC.

This clonotype came up a few times. The chain links TRBV11-2 to TRBJ2-5; TRBD2 aligns across 8 bases. The V and J ends lost 3 bases and 3 bases, in that order; junction bases with no gene match: 6. Germline values: CDR1 SGHAT, CDR2 FQNNGV. The CDR3 length is 15 residues. The CDR3 reads CASSFAGTREETQYF. DNA for the CDR3: TGTGCCAGCAGCTTCGCCGGGACTAGGGAAGAGACCCAGTACTTC.

This clonotype was observed many times. This chain uses TRBV6-6 with TRBJ2-6; the D call may be TRBD1 or TRBD2 (5 bases each). V lost 7 bases and J lost 2, with 18 bases in between. CDR1 and CDR2 from the germline V gene are MNHNY and SVGAGI (reference sequence). This CDR3 contains 17 residues. CDR3 loop: CASNTRRKGTGANVLTF. The CDR3 DNA follows: TGTGCCAGCAATACTAGACGAAAGGGGACTGGGGCCAACGTCCTGACTTTC.

The sample holds a few counts of this clonotype. This chain links TRBV7-8 with TRBJ2-1; 7 bases agree with TRBD2. V trimming: 1 base; J trimming: 5 bases; junction bases outside the gene matches: 5. CDR3 length equals 15 residues. Looked up from germline, CDR1 is SGHVS and CDR2 is FQNEAQ. The CDR3 protein is CASSLVSSGHNEQFF. As DNA, the CDR3 is TGTGCCAGCAGCTTAGTGTCTAGCGGTCACAATGAGCAGTTCTTC.

This clonotype was seen repeatedly, ten times or more. The gene calls are TRBV5-4 and TRBJ2-1; 8 positions agree with TRBD2. Germline lookup yields CDR1 SGHNT and CDR2 YYREEE (reference sequence). With 5 bases clipped from V and 8 bases from J, the junction kept 12 bases outside the gene matches. This CDR3 is built from 15 residues. The CDR3 loop reads CASRPLVGGAYEQFF. The CDR3 nucleotides read TGTGCCAGCAGGCCCCTGGTCGGGGGGGCCTATGAGCAGTTCTTC.

This clonotype was seen many times. The chain employs TRBV18 and TRBJ2-1; perhaps D is TRBD1 or TRBD2 (5 bases each). Germline lookup yields CDR1 KGHSH and CDR2 LQKENI. The CDR3 runs to 16 residues. With 4 bases removed from V and 7 bases from J, the gap between germline ends came to 20 bases. In DNA form, the CDR3 reads TGTGCCAGCTCACATAACCAGGGACGCCTGCGGAATGAGCAGTTCTTC. Protein: CASSHNQGRLRNEQFF.

DNA of the CDR3: TGTGCCAGCAGCTTAGCCCTCGGGACGGAGAATGAAAAACTGTTTTTT. This encodes CASSLALGTENEKLFF. The V gene is TRBV7-2, the J gene TRBJ1-4, with a weak D call TRBD1 (5 bases). The CDR3 is 16 amino acids. The V end was cut by 0 bases, the J end by 5 bases, with 13 bases between. Germline V gene data show CDR1 as SGHTA and CDR2 as FQGNSA.

The chain couples TRBV12-3 or TRBV12-4 to TRBJ1-1, with a tentative D call TRBD1 (5 bases). The CDR3 spans 13 residues. The V gene lost 3 bases and the J gene lost 7 bases, with 12 bases spanning the gap. The DNA of the CDR3 is TGTGCCAGCAGTTTGATCGGGGGTAGTGAAGCTTTCTTT. Translation gives CASSLIGGSEAFF.

This clonotype was recorded only once. This chain connects TRBV6-2 or TRBV6-3 to TRBJ1-2; D uncertain. Germline assignment: CDR1 MNHEY and CDR2 SVGEGT. The CDR3 runs 13 residues. The V and J ends lost 0 bases and 4 bases respectively, with 6 bases between them. CDR3 protein: CASSYSASYGYTF. DNA for the CDR3: TGTGCCAGCAGTTACTCAGCCTCCTATGGCTACACCTTC.

The rearrangement links TRBV19 to TRBJ1-4, with D unresolved. Germline CDR1 is LNHDA and CDR2 is SQIVND (reference sequence). V lost 8 bases to trimming and J lost 3 bases, with 10 bases between them. The CDR3 is made up of 13 amino acids. The CDR3 sequence: CASSLVANEKLFF. The CDR3 DNA reads as TGTGCCAGTTCCCTCGTAGCTAATGAAAAACTGTTTTTT.

The genes are TRBV6-1 and TRBJ2-3, with 10 bases identical to TRBD1. Germline CDR1 reads MNHNS; CDR2 reads SASEGT. CDR3 length: 14 amino acids. This CDR3 reads CVTLRDRGADTQYF. CDR3 DNA: TGTGTCACCCTCCGGGACAGGGGCGCAGATACGCAGTATTTT.

This clonotype was seen many times. V gene TRBV7-2 combines with J gene TRBJ2-3; D is unresolved. V lost 5 bases to trimming and J lost 8 bases, with 17 bases between them. The germline V gene has CDR1 SGHTA and CDR2 FQGNSA. The CDR3 runs 14 residues. CDR3 region: CASSPRGSVGTQYF. The CDR3 DNA follows: TGTGCCAGCAGCCCCCGAGGATCGGTTGGTACGCAGTATTTT.

This clonotype was picked up many times. The chain recombines TRBV5-5 with TRBJ2-3; no clear D. The CDR3 extends over 14 amino acids. The V gene lost 4 bases and the J gene lost 13 bases, with 22 bases spanning the gap. From germline, CDR1 is SGHKS and CDR2 YYEKEE (reference sequence). CDR3 residues: CASSLGVGSHPEYF. CDR3 nucleotide sequence: TGTGCCAGCAGCCTCGGAGTAGGCAGTCACCCTGAGTATTTT.

The gene calls are TRBV28 and TRBJ1-6; D ambiguous. The germline gives CDR1 MDHEN, CDR2 SYDVKM. This CDR3 region has 13 residues. Trimming took off 5 bases at V and 9 bases at J, with 11 bases between the two ends. The CDR3 region is CASSPLPGSPLHF. In DNA form, the CDR3 reads TGTGCCAGCAGTCCTCTGCCGGGTTCACCCCTCCACTTT.

This clonotype occurred many times. The V gene is TRBV11-2, the J gene TRBJ2-5; 8 bases match TRBD2. CDR1 and CDR2 from the germline V gene are SGHAT and FQNNGV. Losses at the gene ends were 8 bases for V and 7 bases for J; bases not matched to a gene: 15. CDR3 length: 15 amino acids. CDR3 loop: CASRTPGSGRVTQYF. In DNA form, the CDR3 reads TGTGCCAGCCGAACCCCAGGGAGCGGGAGAGTGACCCAGTACTTC.

The chain uses TRBV11-1 and TRBJ2-3, with a weak D call TRBD1 (5 bases). CDR1 SGHAT and CDR2 FQDESV come from the germline V gene (reference sequence). Trimming took off 5 bases at V and 0 bases at J, with 12 bases between the two ends. The CDR3 length is 15 residues. CDR3 in amino acids: CASSTQTASTDTQYF. DNA for the CDR3: TGTGCCAGCAGCACTCAGACAGCTAGCACAGATACGCAGTATTTT.

This clonotype has more than one count but fewer than ten. The chain combines TRBV11-2 with TRBJ1-4; D not resolved. The CDR3 contains 13 residues. Trimming took off 3 bases at V and 5 bases at J, with 7 bases between the two ends. CDR1 SGHAT and CDR2 FQNNGV come from the germline V gene. The CDR3 DNA sequence: TGTGCCAGCAGCTTGGTCTGGAATGAAAAACTGTTTTTT. It yields the protein CASSLVWNEKLFF.

In this sample, this clonotype turned up a few times. The chain joins TRBV7-9 to TRBJ1-1; D unclear. This CDR3 is 12 amino acids long. Germline V gene sequence: CDR1 SEHNR, CDR2 FQNEAQ (reference sequence). V dropped 0 bases and J dropped 6 bases, with 5 bases sitting between them. In nucleotides, the CDR3 is TGTGCCAGCAGCTTAGCGCAAGCTGAAGCTTTCTTT. Its protein is CASSLAQAEAFF.

The V call is TRBV5-5, the J call TRBJ1-2; no clear D gene. Germline loops: CDR1 SGHKS, CDR2 YYEKEE (reference sequence). This CDR3 contains 13 residues. The V gene lost 2 bases and the J gene lost 8 bases, with 13 bases spanning the gap. CDR3 nucleotides: TGTGCCAGCAGCTTCTCTACCGATCGCGGCTACACCTTC. Translating gives CASSFSTDRGYTF.

This clonotype was seen repeatedly, ten times or more. The CDR3: CASSPPYGDEQYF. For the CDR3, the DNA is TGTGCCAGCTCACCACCTTACGGCGACGAGCAGTACTTC. This chain joins TRBV18 and TRBJ2-7; D gene unclear. The CDR3 sequence is 13 residues long. CDR1 is KGHSH, CDR2 LQKENI, per germline. Trimming took 0 bases from V and 5 from J, leaving 8 bases between them.

This clonotype was counted a few times. CDR3 nucleotides: TGTGCCAGCAGCTTCTTTGGCGGAGGGGAGACCCAGTACTTC. Protein sequence: CASSFFGGGETQYF. V is TRBV7-3 and J is TRBJ2-5, with D tentatively TRBD2 (6 bases). The germline V gene has CDR1 SGHTA and CDR2 FQGTGA. V lost 3 bases, J lost 5 bases, and 13 bases lay in between. The CDR3 runs 14 residues.